The sequence of this T cell receptor (beta chain) was determined in a study of CD8 T cells in ankylosing spondylitis (dated by TCRdb to the late 2010s). General notes on the study: To find TCR variants linked to disease, the study profiled T cell receptor beta repertoires in ankylosing spondylitis patients and healthy donors. The whole study cohort included 108 healthy donors and 20 to 30 ankylosing spondylitis patients. Peripheral blood was sampled, and synovial fluid was additionally collected from ankylosing spondylitis patients.

CDR1 and CDR2, looked up from the germline V gene (reference sequence), are PRHDT and FYEKMQ. Including the terminal cysteine and phenylalanine, the CDR3 comprises 18 residues. CDR3 DNA only is kept here, 54 bases in frame from base 1. V is pared back by 5 bases and J by 3 bases, with 24 bases lying between the germline termini. This clonotype was seen a few times. The antigen it binds to is not known. No base quality values were provided; no much bigger clone lies one nucleotide off. Overall results and qualifications from the work: Blood from ankylosing spondylitis patients appeared to be characterized by a TCR beta motif made up of fewer than ten highly homologous amino acid variants. According to the report, matched synovial fluid samples from ankylosing spondylitis patients were significantly enriched for the disease-linked clones. Some TCR beta motif variants had previously been reported in synovial fluid and blood of reactive arthritis patients, which suggested common disease-initiation mechanisms. In peripheral blood, the disease-linked clones were found at relatively low frequencies and had a CD8+ phenotype.

Instrument on record: Illumina HiSeq 2500. TCR beta libraries were prepared by quantitative 5'-RACE with molecular barcodes. Regarding the original processing steps: To identify disease-linked TCR variants, a new computational method was used, one built on a probabilistic model of VDJ rearrangement. TCRdb reprocessing: public reads trimmed at Q25 with fastp, clones called with MiXCR, in-frame beta chains kept. Rows with a matching CDR3 protein are joined into one entry that keeps the most common DNA and genes. V and J calls and clone size were set by TCRdb, not the authors. Recorded for this sample are approximately 500,000 distinct CDR3 sequences; 10% to 15% of them occurred a single time. 6.5% to 7% of the sample goes to the ten largest clones.

Specimen: blood, either unsorted or a sorted T cell fraction (not recorded which). The rearrangement combines TRBV13 with TRBJ2-3; tentative D gene TRBD2, with 6 bases matching. The clonotype was recovered from a male donor with ankylosing spondylitis. The nucleotides read TGTGCCAGCAGCCCTAGCCGGGAGTGGACTGAGGGGACAGATACGCAGTATTTT. Its amino acids are CASSPSREWTEGTDTQYF. The entire variable domain, with the stretches around the CDR3 drawn from the reference TRBV13 and TRBJ2-3 proteins, is AAGVIQSPRHLIKEKRETATLKCYPIPRHDTVYWYQQGPGQDPQFLISFYEKMQSDKGSIPDRFSAQQFSDYHSELNMSSLELGDSALYFCASSPSREWTEGTDTQYFGPGTRLTVL.